This TCR beta chain was captured in a study of shared clonotypes between healthy human individuals. Every contributor of samples was a Caucasian grown-up residing in Nashville, Tennessee. Unsorted samples relied on some 90 million PBMCs, which served as the source of genomic DNA. The assay used deep level. As processed by the authors: Junction-only sequences produced by ImmunoSEQ had no quality scores, so filtering differed. Sequencing used immunoSEQ multiplex PCR; TCRdb keeps in-frame clones, though not all of them. From that table come the V and J calls and clone size; the DNA was used to work out D and trimming. The sample records fewer than 550,000 clones, about 80% being singletons. Unmatched junction bases numbered 13, after V lost 8 bases and J lost 4 bases. Germline CDR1 GTSNPN, CDR2 SVGIG (reference sequence). The CDR3 sequence is 14 residues long.

This TCR came from a middle-aged woman in good health. Some clones in this sample may be carry-over from other donors' samples. The sequencing sample was made of PBMCs. V and J are TRBV30 and TRBJ1-1; 7 nucleotides agree with TRBD1. CDR3 region: CAGRDSRWSTEAFF. CDR3 nucleotides: TGTGCCGGCCGGGACAGCCGTTGGAGCACTGAAGCTTTCTTT.